A single sample gave rise to the 29 T cell receptor beta chains below, sequenced in a study of blood T cell repertoires in COVID-19. Method: immunoSEQ multiplex PCR; TCRdb's copy keeps in-frame clones and lacks some. The table shows some 77,000 clones, with around 88% occurring only once. What was sequenced was peripheral blood. All receptors derive from a man aged 25 to 45 with acute or convalescent COVID-19.

This CDR3 reads CASSLGHTGLSEAFF. The CDR3 bases are TGTGCCAGCAGCTTGGGCCATACAGGGCTTTCTGAAGCTTTCTTT. V gene TRBV7-9 combines with J gene TRBJ1-1, with D possibly TRBD1 on 6 matching bases. Trimming removed 3 bases at V and 6 bases at J, with 17 bases between. CDR1 and CDR2 from the germline V gene are SEHNR and FQNEAQ (reference sequence). This CDR3 has 15 residues.

This sequence joins TRBV19 and TRBJ1-1, with TRBD1 as a possible D gene (5 bases). Germline CDR1 is LNHDA and CDR2 is SQIVND (reference sequence). The V and J ends lost 1 base and 4 bases respectively, with 10 bases between them. This CDR3 spans 14 amino acids. The CDR3 is CASSIGGGATEAFF. The CDR3 DNA reads TGTGCCAGTAGTATAGGAGGAGGGGCCACTGAAGCTTTCTTT.

This chain uses TRBV5-1 with TRBJ2-3; D is unresolved. This CDR3 has 11 amino acids. Germline V gene data show CDR1 as SGHRS and CDR2 as YFSETQ. V lost 2 bases to trimming and J lost 7 bases, with 5 bases between them. The CDR3 coding sequence is TGCGCCAGCAGCTTAGAGAATACGCAGTATTTT. This gives the protein CASSLENTQYF.

The V call is TRBV7-3, the J call TRBJ2-1, with 7 bases that match TRBD1. Germline V gene lookup returns CDR1 SGHTA and CDR2 FQGTGA. CDR3 length: 13 residues. V shed 5 bases, J shed 9 bases, and the junction held 7 bases outside the gene matches. Here the CDR3 reads CASSPARGLEQFF. The CDR3 nucleotides read TGTGCCAGCAGCCCCGCGAGGGGGCTTGAGCAGTTCTTC.

This clone showed up just a few times. The same CDR3 is also encoded by other DNA sequences in this sample. This rearrangement joins TRBV12-3 or TRBV12-4 to TRBJ2-2; D uncertain. Trimming cost V 6 bases and J 4 bases, with 6 bases left between them. This CDR3 spans 12 amino acids. CDR3 nucleotides: TGTGCCAGCAGCACAAGCACCGGGGAGCTGTTTTTT. Translation gives CASSTSTGELFF.

The J gene is TRBJ1-2, the V gene TRBV7-2; perhaps TRBD1 as D (5 bases). CDR1 SGHTA and CDR2 FQGNSA come from the germline V gene. The CDR3 is made up of 13 amino acids. Trimming took 6 bases from V and 2 from J, leaving 10 bases between them. CDR3 DNA: TGTGCCAGCAGGGGAGGGGCGAACTATGGCTACACCTTC. The encoded protein is CASRGGANYGYTF.

J is TRBJ2-1 and V is TRBV5-1, with D perhaps matching TRBD1 (5 bases). The CDR3 totals 14 residues. V gave up 0 bases and J gave up 2 bases, with 6 bases separating them. Germline loops: CDR1 SGHRS, CDR2 YFSETQ. In nucleotides, the CDR3 is TGCGCCAGCAGCTTGGAAGGGGCCTACAATGAGCAGTTCTTC. Translating it yields CASSLEGAYNEQFF.

The V call is TRBV5-1, the J call TRBJ2-5; 7 bases line up with TRBD1. CDR1 is SGHRS, CDR2 YFSETQ, per germline. The trim removed 4 bases at V and 5 bases at J, leaving 8 bases unmatched. There are 14 residues in the CDR3. In DNA form, the CDR3 reads TGCGCCAGCAGCAGGGGACAGCGAGTCGAGACCCAGTACTTC. This sequence encodes CASSRGQRVETQYF.

This clone showed up just once. J is TRBJ2-5 and V is TRBV7-9, with 12 positions matching TRBD2. This CDR3 has 16 residues. Unmatched junction bases numbered 7, after V lost 3 bases and J lost 5 bases. Germline assignment: CDR1 SEHNR and CDR2 FQNEAQ (reference sequence). The CDR3 sequence is CASSFSGLAGRETQYF. The CDR3 DNA sequence: TGTGCCAGCAGCTTCAGCGGACTAGCGGGAAGGGAGACCCAGTACTTC.

J is TRBJ1-1 and V is TRBV10-2; no clear D. CDR1 is WSHSY and CDR2 is SAAADI in the germline V gene. The CDR3 sequence is 13 residues long. V lost 2 bases, J lost 4 bases, and 8 bases lay in between. The CDR3 spells CASSETFSTEAFF. In DNA form, the CDR3 reads TGCGCCAGCAGTGAGACATTTTCCACTGAAGCTTTCTTT.

The chain carries TRBV2 and TRBJ2-1; no clear D. Germline V gives CDR1 SNHLY, CDR2 FYNNEI. The CDR3 is 11 residues long. V was shortened by 1 base and J by 9 bases, with 4 bases between the two germline ends. The CDR3 DNA reads as TGTGCCAGCAGTGAAGGGCTTGAGCAGTTCTTC. It codes for CASSEGLEQFF.

The chain couples TRBV3-1 (or the pseudogene TRBV3-2) to TRBJ2-5; D not certain. Germline loops: CDR1 LGHDT, CDR2 YNNKEL (reference sequence). The CDR3 has 12 residues. Trimming left V 1 base short and J 4 bases short, with 4 bases between. The CDR3 DNA reads as TGTGCCAGCAGCCAAGTTAGAGAGACCCAGTACTTC. It encodes CASSQVRETQYF.

The V gene is TRBV6-5, the J gene TRBJ2-6, with D possibly being TRBD1 (6 bases). Germline CDR1 and CDR2: MNHEY and SVGAGI. The CDR3 totals 15 residues. Trimming pared 5 bases from V and 2 bases from J, leaving 10 bases between. Here the CDR3 DNA reads TGTGCCAGCAGTAGCACAGGGACTGGGGCCAACGTCCTGACTTTC. Its translation is CASSSTGTGANVLTF.

The V and J genes are TRBV6-5 and TRBJ2-2; 7 nucleotides agree with TRBD2. Trimming removed 2 bases from V and 1 base from J; junction bases left unmatched: 4. The CDR3 has 16 amino acids. Germline CDR1 is MNHEY and CDR2 is SVGAGI. CDR3 residues: CASSYLGGRNTGELFF. CDR3 bases: TGTGCCAGCAGTTACCTTGGCGGGAGGAACACCGGGGAGCTGTTTTTT.

V gene TRBV6-5 combines with J gene TRBJ2-7; D is ambiguous. Deletions cut 5 bases from V and 2 bases from J, with 7 bases between. In germline, CDR1 is MNHEY, CDR2 SVGAGI. The CDR3 runs to 12 residues. The CDR3: CASSLSPYEQYF. The DNA for the CDR3 is TGTGCCAGCAGTCTATCACCCTACGAGCAGTACTTC.

This clone appeared a few times. The V gene is TRBV25-1, the J gene TRBJ2-7; D might be TRBD1 (6 bases). Trimming stripped 1 base from V and 3 bases from J, with 19 bases between. The CDR3 loop spans 17 amino acids. The germline V gene has CDR1 MGHDK and CDR2 SYGVNS. CDR3: CASSEWAGDPMDYEQYF. For the CDR3, the DNA is TGTGCCAGCAGTGAATGGGCAGGGGATCCCATGGACTACGAGCAGTACTTC.

Ten or more counts support this clone. The rearrangement links TRBV27 to TRBJ2-7, with D possibly being TRBD2 (5 bases). Germline lookup yields CDR1 MNHEY and CDR2 SMNVEV (reference sequence). CDR3 size: 16 residues. V gave up 0 bases and J gave up 5 bases, with 17 bases separating them. The CDR3 coding sequence is TGTGCCAGCAGTTTATCAGTTCTAGCCTTGGTCCACGAGCAGTACTTC. It codes for CASSLSVLALVHEQYF.

This clone is a singleton in its sample. This sequence joins TRBV6-5 and TRBJ2-7; D might be TRBD2 (5 bases). The CDR3 is made up of 13 amino acids. V was clipped by 10 bases and J by 3 bases, with 16 bases between them. Germline V gives CDR1 MNHEY, CDR2 SVGAGI. The chain's CDR3 is CATEGRFDYEQYF. CDR3 DNA: TGTGCCACCGAGGGTAGGTTCGACTACGAGCAGTACTTC.

The J gene is TRBJ1-5, the V gene TRBV30; 11 bases map to TRBD1. The ends lost 2 bases at V and 4 bases at J; junction bases unmatched: 4. The CDR3 consists of 15 residues. Germline CDR1 is GTSNPN and CDR2 is SVGIG (reference sequence). The CDR3 sequence is CAWSPGTGGNQPQHF. CDR3 DNA: TGTGCCTGGAGTCCCGGGACAGGGGGAAATCAGCCCCAGCATTTT. The complete variable domain, with remaining parts taken from reference TRBV30 and TRBJ1-5, reads SQTIHQWPATLVQPVGSPLSLECTVEGTSNPNLYWYRQAAGRGLQLLFYSVGIGQISSEVPQNLSASRPQDRQFILSSKKLLLSDSGFYLCAWSPGTGGNQPQHFGDGTRLSIL.

There are a few counts of this clone. V and J are TRBV27 and TRBJ1-5; D uncertain. The CDR3 is 12 amino acids. The germline gives CDR1 MNHEY, CDR2 SMNVEV (reference sequence). V was shortened by 5 bases and J by 4 bases, with 6 bases between the two germline ends. CDR3 region: CASSITNQPQHF. CDR3 bases: TGTGCCAGCAGTATAACTAATCAGCCCCAGCATTTT.

This sequence joins TRBV30 and TRBJ2-5; maybe TRBD1 (5 bases). This CDR3 comprises 13 residues. Germline assignment: CDR1 GTSNPN and CDR2 SVGIG (reference sequence). V was trimmed by 2 bases and J by 3 bases, leaving 10 bases between them. CDR3 residues: CAWSWGREETQYF. The DNA of the CDR3 is TGTGCCTGGAGTTGGGGCCGGGAAGAGACCCAGTACTTC. The complete variable domain, with remaining parts taken from reference TRBV30 and TRBJ2-5, reads SQTIHQWPATLVQPVGSPLSLECTVEGTSNPNLYWYRQAAGRGLQLLFYSVGIGQISSEVPQNLSASRPQDRQFILSSKKLLLSDSGFYLCAWSWGREETQYFGPGTRLLVL.

The chain recombines TRBV6-5 with TRBJ2-5, with D perhaps matching TRBD2 (5 bases). V was clipped by 6 bases and J by 3 bases, with 11 bases between them. Germline CDR1 is MNHEY and CDR2 is SVGAGI. The CDR3 is 13 amino acids. CDR3 in DNA: TGTGCCAGCAGGGGCGGGCAGGAAGAGACCCAGTACTTC. Encoded protein: CASRGGQEETQYF.

This sequence joins TRBV28 and TRBJ2-5; D is undetermined. V was shortened by 6 bases and J by 2 bases, with 10 bases between the two germline ends. Germline V CDR1 and CDR2: MDHEN, SYDVKM. This CDR3 comprises 13 residues. For the CDR3, the DNA is TGTGCCAGCAGAAAGAGAAAACAAGAGACCCAGTACTTC. This translates into CASRKRKQETQYF.

The chain uses TRBV6-2 or TRBV6-3 and TRBJ2-1, with D perhaps matching TRBD2 (5 bases). Germline values: CDR1 MNHEY, CDR2 SVGEGT. The CDR3 is 15 residues long. V gave up 0 bases and J gave up 7 bases, with 13 bases separating them. CDR3 sequence (DNA): TGTGCCAGCAGTTACTCGATGCTTGGGAGTAATGAGCAGTTCTTC. Its translation: CASSYSMLGSNEQFF.

V gene TRBV30 combines with J gene TRBJ1-1; D remains ambiguous. Trimming took 4 bases from V and 1 from J, leaving 13 bases between them. There are 14 residues in the CDR3. Germline V gene lookup returns CDR1 GTSNPN and CDR2 SVGIG (reference sequence). CDR3 in DNA: TGTGCCTGGAAAGGTCTACGGAGGAACACTGAAGCTTTCTTT. Protein product: CAWKGLRRNTEAFF.

This clone has only one observation. As DNA, the CDR3 is TGTGCCAGCAGCTCCCCTCGGTCCAATGAGCAGTTCTTC. Translating it yields CASSSPRSNEQFF. The J gene is TRBJ2-1, the V gene TRBV11-2; D is uncertain. The germline CDR1 and CDR2 sequences are SGHAT and FQNNGV. Trimming took 4 bases from V and 6 from J, leaving 10 bases between them. This CDR3 is 13 amino acids long.

This clone has just a few counts. The J gene is TRBJ1-6, the V gene TRBV5-6; D ambiguous. CDR1 is SGHDT, CDR2 YYEEEE, per germline. Trimming stripped 1 base from V and 7 bases from J, with 12 bases between. There are 15 residues in the CDR3. This chain's CDR3 is CASSLWRARNSPLHF. The CDR3 DNA is TGTGCCAGCAGCTTGTGGCGCGCGCGGAATTCACCCCTCCACTTT.

The rearrangement links TRBV28 to TRBJ2-1; 8 bases align to TRBD1. Looked up from germline, CDR1 is MDHEN and CDR2 is SYDVKM. V shed 5 bases and J 8 bases; nucleotides not matched to a gene: 8. This CDR3 has 14 amino acids. The CDR3 nucleotides read TGTGCCAGCAGTCCAGGGGGCGCAGTGGATGAGCAGTTCTTC. It yields the protein CASSPGGAVDEQFF.

This clone was detected a few times. The rearrangement uses TRBV29-1 and TRBJ2-7, with D tentatively TRBD1 (6 bases). Germline V CDR1 and CDR2: SQVTM, ANQGSEA. Trimming removed 4 bases at V and 5 bases at J, with 12 bases between. The CDR3 is made up of 12 amino acids. CDR3: CSVAQGTHEQYF. In DNA, the CDR3 is TGCAGCGTTGCCCAGGGGACCCACGAGCAGTACTTC.